This TCR beta chain was recovered during a study of T cell responses to AZD1222 COVID-19 vaccine. CDR3 length: 15 amino acids. CDR1 MNHEY and CDR2 SMNVEV come from the germline V gene (reference sequence). Trimming at V came to 2 bases and at J to 1 base, leaving 5 bases not matched to a gene. Measured with immunoSEQ multiplex PCR; TCRdb has only the in-frame clones, and not every one. The sample has more than 150,000 clones, roughly 92% seen once; the top ten hold under 11%. Sequencing was performed on peripheral blood, taken on day 0 of AZD1222 vaccination. This TCR was sampled from an adult in good health. The chain uses TRBV27 and TRBJ2-7; 7 nucleotides match TRBD1. The CDR3 DNA is TGTGCCAGCAGTTTACGACAGGGTCTGTCCTACGAGCAGTACTTC. Amino acid sequence: CASSLRQGLSYEQYF.